These 28 T cell receptor beta chains originate from one sample sequenced in a study of shared clonotypes between healthy human individuals. Generated by immunoSEQ multiplex PCR, the TCRdb table keeps only in-frame clones and is missing some. In the table there are over a million clones, approximately 78% of which are singletons. Sequencing was performed on memory CD4+ T cells from PBMCs. This sample's subset: CD45RA-negative fraction. The receptors stem from a man between 18 and 35 years old in good health. Some clones in this sample may be carry-over from other donors' samples.

This sequence joins TRBV11-2 and TRBJ2-3, with TRBD2 matching 11 bases. The CDR3 spans 18 residues. V trimming: 4 bases; J trimming: 2 bases; junction bases outside the gene matches: 11. Germline CDR1 SGHAT, CDR2 FQNNGV. The CDR3, as DNA: TGTGCCAGCAGCTCCTCCCGTATACTAGCGGGAGACACAGATACGCAGTATTTT. Translated: CASSSSRILAGDTDTQYF.

The chain combines TRBV28 with TRBJ2-1; TRBD2 aligns across 9 bases. CDR3 length: 15 residues. CDR1 is MDHEN, CDR2 SYDVKM, per germline. V lost 8 bases to trimming and J lost 6 bases; unmatched junction nucleotides: 11. The CDR3 sequence: CASYGAGGLSNEQFF. The DNA of the CDR3 is TGTGCCAGCTACGGGGCGGGAGGGCTCAGCAATGAGCAGTTCTTC.

CDR3 sequence (DNA): TGTGCCAGCTACCGGCAAGAGACCCAGTACTTC. Its protein is CASYRQETQYF. The gene calls are TRBV2 and TRBJ2-5; D is unresolved. The CDR3 runs to 11 residues. Germline lookup yields CDR1 SNHLY and CDR2 FYNNEI. V was shortened by 8 bases and J by 2 bases, with 6 bases between the two germline ends.

The chain uses TRBV4-1 and TRBJ2-7; no firm D call. From germline, CDR1 is MGHRA and CDR2 YSYEKL. CDR3 size: 13 residues. Between the trimmed V and J ends, which lost 4 bases and 0 bases, there was a span of 7 bases. The CDR3 reads CASSPLSSYEQYF. Written as DNA, the CDR3 is TGCGCCAGCAGCCCTCTTAGCTCCTACGAGCAGTACTTC.

With respect to this clone: This CDR3 is also generated by other DNA sequences in the sample. The rearrangement joins TRBV28 to TRBJ2-7; 7 bases are shared with TRBD1. V lost 6 bases and J lost 6; bases outside the gene matches: 8. There are 13 residues in the CDR3. Germline CDR1 and CDR2: MDHEN and SYDVKM. This CDR3 reads CASRRDPGGEQYF. The CDR3 region has the DNA TGTGCCAGCAGACGAGACCCAGGGGGCGAGCAGTACTTC.

V usage is TRBV6-1 and J usage is TRBJ1-4; 10 nucleotides align to TRBD1. Per germline, CDR1 MNHNS and CDR2 SASEGT. The trim removed 4 bases at V and 5 bases at J, leaving 4 bases unmatched. This CDR3 region has 15 residues. CDR3 in amino acids: CASSAPGQGNEKLFF. In DNA, the CDR3 is TGTGCCAGCAGTGCACCGGGACAGGGGAATGAAAAACTGTTTTTT.

The CDR3: CASSLRSIGVYGYTF. CDR3 bases: TGTGCCAGCAGCCTTCGATCAATCGGGGTCTATGGCTACACCTTC. V gene TRBV7-3 combines with J gene TRBJ1-2, with D unresolved. The germline gives CDR1 SGHTA, CDR2 FQGTGA. Trimming pared 5 bases from V and 4 bases from J, leaving 17 bases between. This CDR3 has 15 residues.

The rearrangement links TRBV23-1 to TRBJ2-7; 9 bases fit TRBD1. TRBV23-1 is designated an ORF whose function remains uncertain. CDR3 length: 13 residues. The junction had 9 bases not matched to a gene; V was cut back by 10 bases and J by 5 bases. The CDR3 nucleotides read TGCGCCACCGGGACAGGGTTAGTGAACGAGCAGTACTTC. Its protein is CATGTGLVNEQYF.

This chain links TRBV7-8 with TRBJ2-5, with 8 bases identical to TRBD2. V lost 7 bases to trimming and J lost 1 base; unmatched junction nucleotides: 11. From germline, CDR1 is SGHVS and CDR2 FQNEAQ. CDR3 size: 16 residues. This CDR3 is CASTLGGLAGQETQYF. CDR3 coding DNA: TGTGCCAGCACCCTCGGGGGGCTAGCGGGCCAAGAGACCCAGTACTTC. Based on the CDR3 plus reference TRBV7-8 and TRBJ2-5, the full variable domain is GAGVSQSPRYKVAKRGQDVALRCDPISGHVSLFWYQQALGQGPEFLTYFQNEAQLDKSGLPSDRFFAERPEGSVSTLKIQRTQQEDSAVYLCASTLGGLAGQETQYFGPGTRLLVL.

This sequence joins TRBV19 and TRBJ2-1; no firm D call. Germline-derived CDR1 and CDR2 are LNHDA and SQIVND (reference sequence). Trimming removed 3 bases from V and 8 bases from J, with 8 bases in between. The CDR3 loop spans 12 amino acids. The CDR3 protein is CASSMVWDEQFF. DNA for the CDR3: TGTGCCAGTAGTATGGTGTGGGATGAGCAGTTCTTC.

This clone occurred a few times. V usage is TRBV5-1 and J usage is TRBJ1-2; 10 nucleotides agree with TRBD1. V was pared by 1 base and J by 3 bases, with 12 bases of the junction left unmatched. CDR3 length equals 18 residues. Germline assignment: CDR1 SGHRS and CDR2 YFSETQ. The CDR3, as DNA: TGCGCCAGCAGCTTGCGGTCCCGGGACAGGGGTGCGGACTATGGCTACACCTTC. It codes for CASSLRSRDRGADYGYTF.

V and J are TRBV12-5 and TRBJ1-2, with unresolved D. Per germline, CDR1 LGHNT and CDR2 FRNRAP. CDR3 length: 12 amino acids. The germline V and J ends were trimmed by 5 bases and 4 bases, with 8 bases remaining between them. CDR3 loop: CASGRSGYGYTF. CDR3 bases: TGTGCTAGTGGTCGTTCAGGCTATGGCTACACCTTC.

The DNA for the CDR3 is TGTGCCAGCAGTTACCTGAGCCTAACCTACAATGAGCAGTTCTTC. Protein: CASSYLSLTYNEQFF. This chain uses TRBV6-6 with TRBJ2-1; D ambiguous. This CDR3 contains 15 residues. In germline, CDR1 is MNHNY, CDR2 SVGAGI (reference sequence). V was cut by 2 bases and J by 2 bases, with 10 bases left in between.

The CDR3 coding sequence is TGTGCCAGCAAAGGACTAGCGGGAGTGGTAGATGAGCAGTTCTTC. It codes for CASKGLAGVVDEQFF. The chain uses TRBV6-1 and TRBJ2-1; TRBD2 agrees at 13 bases. V lost 7 bases, J lost 8 bases, and 8 bases stayed unmatched. Germline-derived CDR1 and CDR2 are MNHNS and SASEGT. This CDR3 is 15 amino acids long.

J is TRBJ1-2 and V is TRBV2, with a tentative D call TRBD1 (5 bases). V dropped 7 bases and J dropped 0 bases, with 9 bases sitting between them. Germline V gene lookup returns CDR1 SNHLY and CDR2 FYNNEI. The CDR3 extends over 13 amino acids. CDR3 DNA sequence: TGTGCCAGCATAGGAGGGGCTAACTATGGCTACACCTTC. Translation: CASIGGANYGYTF. Drawing the rest from reference TRBV2 and TRBJ1-2, the complete variable domain is EPEVTQTPSHQVTQMGQEVILRCVPISNHLYFYWYRQILGQKVEFLVSFYNNEISEKSEIFDDQFSVERPDGSNFTLKIRSTKLEDSAMYFCASIGGANYGYTFGSGTRLTVV.

The DNA of the CDR3 is TGCGCCAGCAGCCCGGAGGTAGCGGGAGCCGCAGATACGCAGTATTTT. Translated: CASSPEVAGAADTQYF. The gene calls are TRBV5-1 and TRBJ2-3, with 9 bases matching TRBD2. Germline CDR1 SGHRS, CDR2 YFSETQ. With V trimmed by 4 bases and J by 4 bases, 10 bases remained unmatched. This CDR3 contains 16 residues.

The V call is TRBV5-1, the J call TRBJ1-1, with unresolved D. Germline lookup yields CDR1 SGHRS and CDR2 YFSETQ. Trimming took off 2 bases at V and 1 base at J, with 6 bases between the two ends. CDR3 size: 13 residues. CDR3 nucleotides: TGCGCCAGCAGCTTTGACGAGAACACTGAAGCTTTCTTT. It yields the protein CASSFDENTEAFF.

The rearrangement links TRBV28 to TRBJ2-2, with D maybe TRBD1 (5 bases). The CDR3 sequence is 20 residues long. V gave up 0 bases and J gave up 0 bases, with 20 bases separating them. The germline V gene has CDR1 MDHEN and CDR2 SYDVKM. The CDR3 DNA follows: TGTGCCAGCAGTTTATGGTTATCTTTTTCGACAGAATCGAACACCGGGGAGCTGTTTTTT. Encoded protein: CASSLWLSFSTESNTGELFF.

This chain uses TRBV9 with TRBJ1-2; 7 bases are a match to TRBD1. Germline CDR1 is SGDLS and CDR2 is YYNGEE. This CDR3 is 14 amino acids long. Trimming at V came to 3 bases and at J to 0 bases, leaving 2 bases not matched to a gene. CDR3 in amino acids: CASSAGQSNYGYTF. CDR3 DNA: TGTGCCAGCAGCGCGGGACAGTCTAACTATGGCTACACCTTC.

The chain combines TRBV11-2 with TRBJ2-7; 7 nucleotides match TRBD1. The V and J ends lost 1 base and 3 bases, in that order; junction bases with no gene match: 6. Per the germline V gene, CDR1 is SGHAT and CDR2 is FQNNGV. This CDR3 has 15 residues. CDR3: CASSLGPGQHYEQYF. The CDR3 DNA follows: TGTGCCAGCAGCTTAGGACCGGGACAGCACTACGAGCAGTACTTC.

V is TRBV6-5 and J is TRBJ2-6; no clear D gene. The germline gives CDR1 MNHEY, CDR2 SVGAGI. The CDR3 is 15 residues long. V lost 7 bases and J lost 2, with 12 bases in between. The CDR3 reads CASKRQTAGANVLTF. The DNA of the CDR3 is TGTGCCAGCAAAAGACAAACCGCTGGGGCCAACGTCCTGACTTTC.

V and J are TRBV4-2 and TRBJ2-7; D is unclear. CDR3 length: 13 amino acids. From germline, CDR1 is LGHNA and CDR2 YNFKEQ. Trimming removed 1 base from V and 4 bases from J, with 8 bases in between. The DNA of the CDR3 is TGTGCCAGCAGCCAAGGTCGGGCTTACGAGCAGTACTTC. Its protein is CASSQGRAYEQYF.

In its sample, this clone was seen many times. The same CDR3 can be traced to other DNA sequences in this sample. The V gene is TRBV28, the J gene TRBJ1-2, with no clear D. The V gene's germline CDR1 is MDHEN and CDR2 SYDVKM. The CDR3 runs 14 residues. Trimming removed 5 bases at V and 2 bases at J, with 12 bases between. The CDR3 sequence is CASSHQVLNYGYTF. The CDR3 bases are TGTGCCAGCAGTCATCAGGTTTTAAACTATGGCTACACCTTC.

The chain uses TRBV6-1 and TRBJ2-1; TRBD2 aligns across 12 bases. Germline V lookup: CDR1 MNHNS, CDR2 SASEGT. Trimming removed 6 bases from V and 1 base from J; junction bases left unmatched: 1. The CDR3 is 15 amino acids. In nucleotides, the CDR3 is TGTGCCAGCAGGCTAGCGGGGGGGTCCTACAATGAGCAGTTCTTC. The encoded protein is CASRLAGGSYNEQFF.

This clone was observed a handful of times. The V gene is TRBV18, the J gene TRBJ1-1; D gene ambiguous. Germline values: CDR1 KGHSH, CDR2 LQKENI. Trimming cost V 5 bases and J 1 base, with 8 bases left between them. This CDR3 has 13 residues. The CDR3 coding sequence is TGTGCCAGCTCATTGGAGAGGAACACTGAAGCTTTCTTT. Translated: CASSLERNTEAFF.

V and J are TRBV30 and TRBJ1-5; no reliable D call. Germline values: CDR1 GTSNPN, CDR2 SVGIG (reference sequence). V was pared by 2 bases and J by 3 bases, with 11 bases between. The CDR3 loop spans 14 amino acids. In DNA form, the CDR3 reads TGTGCCTGGAGTAGAAACAGTAACAATCAGCCCCAGCATTTT. This codes for CAWSRNSNNQPQHF.

This clone appeared a single time. The chain joins TRBV28 to TRBJ1-5; D unclear. Germline assignment: CDR1 MDHEN and CDR2 SYDVKM. The length of the CDR3 is 11 residues. Trimming shortened V by 8 bases and J by 2 bases, and 4 bases separated the two germline ends. The CDR3 spells CASAGNQPQHF. The CDR3 coding sequence is TGTGCCAGCGCGGGCAATCAGCCCCAGCATTTT.

The V gene is TRBV28, the J gene TRBJ1-5; the D gene is possibly TRBD1 (6 bases). This CDR3 is 13 amino acids long. The V end was cut by 6 bases, the J end by 4 bases, with 10 bases between. CDR1 and CDR2 (germline): MDHEN, SYDVKM. CDR3 in amino acids: CASREGGNQPQHF. DNA of the CDR3: TGTGCCAGCAGAGAAGGGGGAAATCAGCCCCAGCATTTT.